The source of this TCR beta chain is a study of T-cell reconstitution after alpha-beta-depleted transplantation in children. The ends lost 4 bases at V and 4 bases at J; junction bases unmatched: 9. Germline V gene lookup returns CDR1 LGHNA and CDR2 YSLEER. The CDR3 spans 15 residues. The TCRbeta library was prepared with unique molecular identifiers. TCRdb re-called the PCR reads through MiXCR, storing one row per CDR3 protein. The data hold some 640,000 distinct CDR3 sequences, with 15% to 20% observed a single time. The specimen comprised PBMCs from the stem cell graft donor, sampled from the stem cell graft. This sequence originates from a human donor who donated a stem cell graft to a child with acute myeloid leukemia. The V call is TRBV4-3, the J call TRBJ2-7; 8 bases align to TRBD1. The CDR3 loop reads CASSRGTGAGYEQYF. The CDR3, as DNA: TGCGCCAGCAGCCGCGGGACAGGAGCCGGGTACGAGCAGTACTTC.